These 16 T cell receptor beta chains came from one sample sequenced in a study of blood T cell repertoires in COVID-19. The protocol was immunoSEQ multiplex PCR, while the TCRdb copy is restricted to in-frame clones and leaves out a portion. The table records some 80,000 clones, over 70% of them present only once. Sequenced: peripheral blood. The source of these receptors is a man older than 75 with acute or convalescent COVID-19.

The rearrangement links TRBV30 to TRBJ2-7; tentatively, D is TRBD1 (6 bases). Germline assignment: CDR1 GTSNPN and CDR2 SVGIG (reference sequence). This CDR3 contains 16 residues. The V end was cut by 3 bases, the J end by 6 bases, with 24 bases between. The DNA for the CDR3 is TGTGCCTGGAGGGCCTCCGGGGCAGGGGTACTAGGCGAGCAGTACTTC. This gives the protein CAWRASGAGVLGEQYF.

CDR3 protein: CASSLTEHEQYF. As DNA, the CDR3 is TGTGCCAGCAGTTTAACAGAGCACGAGCAGTACTTC. V gene TRBV12-3 or TRBV12-4 combines with J gene TRBJ2-7; D is unresolved. V lost 2 bases, J lost 5 bases, and 7 bases lay in between. CDR3 length: 12 residues.

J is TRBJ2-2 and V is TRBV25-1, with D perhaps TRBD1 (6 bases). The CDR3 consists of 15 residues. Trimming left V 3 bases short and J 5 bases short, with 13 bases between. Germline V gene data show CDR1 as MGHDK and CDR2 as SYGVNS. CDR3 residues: CASSENLQGTGELFF. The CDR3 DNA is TGTGCCAGCAGTGAGAATCTACAGGGAACCGGGGAGCTGTTTTTT.

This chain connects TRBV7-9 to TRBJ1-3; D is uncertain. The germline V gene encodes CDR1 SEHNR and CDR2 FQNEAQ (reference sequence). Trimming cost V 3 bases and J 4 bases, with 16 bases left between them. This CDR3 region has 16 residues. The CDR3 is CASSFDRRYGGNTIYF. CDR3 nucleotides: TGTGCCAGCAGCTTCGATCGGCGGTACGGGGGAAACACCATATATTTT.

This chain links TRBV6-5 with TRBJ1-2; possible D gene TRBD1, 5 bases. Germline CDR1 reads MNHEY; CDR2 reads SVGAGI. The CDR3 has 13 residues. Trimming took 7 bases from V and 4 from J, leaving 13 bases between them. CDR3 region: CASTPWGSYGYTF. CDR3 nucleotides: TGTGCCAGCACCCCTTGGGGCAGCTATGGCTACACCTTC.

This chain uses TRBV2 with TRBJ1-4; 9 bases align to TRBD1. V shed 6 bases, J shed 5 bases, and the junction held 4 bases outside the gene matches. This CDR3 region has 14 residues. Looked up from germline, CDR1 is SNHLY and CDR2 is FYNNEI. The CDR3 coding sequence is TGTGCCAGCAGGCCCGGGACAGGGAATGAAAAACTGTTTTTT. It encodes CASRPGTGNEKLFF.

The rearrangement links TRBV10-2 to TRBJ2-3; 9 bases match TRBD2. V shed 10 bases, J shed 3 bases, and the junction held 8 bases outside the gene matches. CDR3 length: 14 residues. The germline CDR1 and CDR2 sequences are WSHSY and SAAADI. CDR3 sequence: CATNPSGGTDTQYF. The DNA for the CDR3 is TGCGCCACCAATCCCAGCGGGGGGACAGATACGCAGTATTTT.

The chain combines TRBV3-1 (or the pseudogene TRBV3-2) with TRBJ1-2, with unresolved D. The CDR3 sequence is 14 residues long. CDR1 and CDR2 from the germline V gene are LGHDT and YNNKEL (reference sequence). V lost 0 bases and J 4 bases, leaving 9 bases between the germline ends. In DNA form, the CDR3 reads TGTGCCAGCAGCCAAGATAAAACTCTCTATGGCTACACCTTC. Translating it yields CASSQDKTLYGYTF.

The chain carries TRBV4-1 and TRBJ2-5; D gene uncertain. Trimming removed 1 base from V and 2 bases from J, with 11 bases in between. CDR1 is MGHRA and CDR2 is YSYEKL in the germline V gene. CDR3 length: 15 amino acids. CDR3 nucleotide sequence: TGCGCCAGCAGCCAAGTGTCAGGTCCACAAGAGACCCAGTACTTC. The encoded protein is CASSQVSGPQETQYF.

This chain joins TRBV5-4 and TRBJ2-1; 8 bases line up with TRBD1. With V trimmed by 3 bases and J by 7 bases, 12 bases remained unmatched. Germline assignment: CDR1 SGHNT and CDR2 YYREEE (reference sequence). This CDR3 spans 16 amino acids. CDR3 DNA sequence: TGTGCCAGCAGCTCCCTCTTCCAGGGGGCGCAAAATGAGCAGTTCTTC. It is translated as CASSSLFQGAQNEQFF. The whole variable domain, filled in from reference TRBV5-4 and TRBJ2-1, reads ETGVTQSPTHLIKTRGQQVTLRCSSQSGHNTVSWYQQALGQGPQFIFQYYREEENGRGNFPPRFSGLQFPNYSSELNVNALELDDSALYLCASSSLFQGAQNEQFFGPGTRLTVL.

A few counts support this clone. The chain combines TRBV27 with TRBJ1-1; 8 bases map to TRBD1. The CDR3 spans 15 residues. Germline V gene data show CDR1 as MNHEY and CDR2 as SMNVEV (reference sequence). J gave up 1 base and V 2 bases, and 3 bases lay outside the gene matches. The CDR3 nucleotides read TGTGCCAGCAGTTTACAGGGGGCTGGGAACACTGAAGCTTTCTTT. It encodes CASSLQGAGNTEAFF.

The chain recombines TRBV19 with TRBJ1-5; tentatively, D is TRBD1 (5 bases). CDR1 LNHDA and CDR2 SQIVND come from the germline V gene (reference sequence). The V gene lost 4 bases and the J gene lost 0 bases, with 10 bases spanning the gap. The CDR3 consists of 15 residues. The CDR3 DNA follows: TGTGCCAGTAGTAGGGGGGACGTTAGCAATCAGCCCCAGCATTTT. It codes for CASSRGDVSNQPQHF.

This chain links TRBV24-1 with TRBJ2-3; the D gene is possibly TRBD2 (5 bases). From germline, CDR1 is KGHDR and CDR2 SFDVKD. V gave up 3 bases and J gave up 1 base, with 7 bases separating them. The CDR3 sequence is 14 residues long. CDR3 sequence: CATSDSGRTDTQYF. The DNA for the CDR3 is TGTGCCACCAGTGATAGCGGACGCACAGATACGCAGTATTTT.

CDR3 amino acids: CASIRQGGSNEKLFF. CDR3 nucleotides: TGTGCCAGCATTCGACAGGGGGGATCTAATGAAAAACTGTTTTTT. The chain is built from TRBV28 and TRBJ1-4; TRBD1 agrees at 9 bases. V lost 7 bases to trimming and J lost 3 bases; unmatched junction nucleotides: 6. Looked up from germline, CDR1 is MDHEN and CDR2 is SYDVKM. The CDR3 is made up of 15 amino acids.

CDR3 loop: CASSQQQNTEAFF. CDR3 DNA: TGTGCCAGCAGCCAACAACAGAACACTGAAGCTTTCTTT. V and J are TRBV16 and TRBJ1-1; unclear D gene. The CDR3 length is 13 residues. Germline V gene data show CDR1 as KGHSY and CDR2 as FQNENV. V gave up 2 bases and J gave up 1 base, with 5 bases separating them.

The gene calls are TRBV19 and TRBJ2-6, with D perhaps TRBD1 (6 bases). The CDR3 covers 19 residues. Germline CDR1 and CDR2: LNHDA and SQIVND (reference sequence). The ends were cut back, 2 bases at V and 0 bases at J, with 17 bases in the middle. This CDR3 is CASSINVVRGNSGANVLTF. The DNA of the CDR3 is TGTGCCAGTAGTATAAATGTGGTCAGGGGAAACTCTGGGGCCAACGTCCTGACTTTC.